These 3 T cell receptor beta chains were all obtained from the same sample, sequenced in a study of response to subunit inactivated influenza vaccine. TCRdb re-called the RT-PCR reads with MiXCR, one entry per CDR3 protein. The sample includes hundreds of thousands of distinct CDR3 sequences, about 10% seen only once; the top ten take approximately 10%. The input for sequencing was PBMCs from blood, taken on the day of vaccination. The origin of the receptors is a man aged 45-60 years who received an inactivated influenza vaccine.

The chain couples TRBV6-4 to TRBJ2-5; TRBD1 might be the D (5 bases). Germline CDR1 is MRHNA and CDR2 is SNTAGT. The CDR3 has 14 amino acids. V was clipped by 4 bases and J by 6 bases, with 15 bases between them. The CDR3 here is CASSVDSRSQTQYF. The DNA of the CDR3 is TGTGCCAGCAGTGTCGACAGCCGTTCGCAGACCCAGTACTTC.

The V and J genes are TRBV5-1 and TRBJ2-5; a possible D gene is TRBD2 (6 bases). CDR1 and CDR2 from the germline V gene are SGHRS and YFSETQ. The CDR3 runs to 13 residues. Trimming removed 5 bases from V and 7 bases from J, with 15 bases in between. CDR3 coding DNA: TGCGCCAGCAGGACTAGTGAGGCGGGGACCCAGTACTTC. It encodes CASRTSEAGTQYF.

This clonotype was observed at least ten times. This sequence joins TRBV20-1 and TRBJ1-2; D gene unclear. The ends were cut back, 6 bases at V and 4 bases at J, with 15 bases in the middle. CDR1 is DFQATT, CDR2 SNEGSKA, per germline (reference sequence). The CDR3 is 13 amino acids. CDR3 nucleotides: TGCAGTGCCCACCCTCCGGGGTTCTATGGCTACACCTTC. This sequence encodes CSAHPPGFYGYTF.